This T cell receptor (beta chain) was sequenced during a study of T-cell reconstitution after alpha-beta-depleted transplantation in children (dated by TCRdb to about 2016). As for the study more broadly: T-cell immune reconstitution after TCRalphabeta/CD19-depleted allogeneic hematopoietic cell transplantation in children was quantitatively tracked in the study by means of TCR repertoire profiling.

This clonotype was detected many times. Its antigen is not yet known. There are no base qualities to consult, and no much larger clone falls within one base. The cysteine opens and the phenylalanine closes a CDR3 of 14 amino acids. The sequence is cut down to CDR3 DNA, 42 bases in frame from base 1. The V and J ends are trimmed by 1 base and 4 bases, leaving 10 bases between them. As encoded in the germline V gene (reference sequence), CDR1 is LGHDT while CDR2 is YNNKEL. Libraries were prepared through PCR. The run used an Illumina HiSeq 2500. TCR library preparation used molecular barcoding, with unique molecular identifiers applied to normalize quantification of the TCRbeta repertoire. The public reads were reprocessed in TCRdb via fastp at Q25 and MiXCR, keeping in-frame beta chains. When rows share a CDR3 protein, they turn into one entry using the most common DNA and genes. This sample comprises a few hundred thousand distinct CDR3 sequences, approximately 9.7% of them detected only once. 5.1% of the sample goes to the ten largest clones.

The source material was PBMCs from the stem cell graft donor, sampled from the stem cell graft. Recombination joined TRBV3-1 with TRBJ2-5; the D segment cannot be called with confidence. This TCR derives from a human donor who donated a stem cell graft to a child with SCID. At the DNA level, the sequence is TGTGCCAGCAGCCAAGGCGCCAGACGAGAGACCCAGTACTTC. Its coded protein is CASSQGARRETQYF.